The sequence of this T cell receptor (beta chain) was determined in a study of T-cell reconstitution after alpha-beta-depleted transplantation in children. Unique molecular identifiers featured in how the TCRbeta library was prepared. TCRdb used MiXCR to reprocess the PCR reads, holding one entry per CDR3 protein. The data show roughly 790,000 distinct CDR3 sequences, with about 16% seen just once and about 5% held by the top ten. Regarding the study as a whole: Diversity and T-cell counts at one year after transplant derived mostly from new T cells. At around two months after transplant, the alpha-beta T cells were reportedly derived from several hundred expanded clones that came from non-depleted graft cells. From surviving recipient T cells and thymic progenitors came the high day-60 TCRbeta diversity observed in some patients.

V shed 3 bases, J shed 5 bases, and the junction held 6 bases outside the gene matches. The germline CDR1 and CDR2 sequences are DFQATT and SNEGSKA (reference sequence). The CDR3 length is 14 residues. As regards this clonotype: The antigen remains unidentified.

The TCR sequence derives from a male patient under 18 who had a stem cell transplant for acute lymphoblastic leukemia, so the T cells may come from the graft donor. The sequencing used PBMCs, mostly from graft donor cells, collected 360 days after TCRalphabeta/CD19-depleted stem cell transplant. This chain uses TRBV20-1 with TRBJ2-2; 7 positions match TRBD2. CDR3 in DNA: TGCAGTGCTAGGTCCGGGAGGTTTACCGGGGAGCTGTTTTTT. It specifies CSARSGRFTGELFF.